The next 14 T cell receptor beta chains were all read from a single sample in a study of regulatory T cells in long-lasting Graves disease. This sample's time point: newly diagnosed GD, antithyroid drugs for less than 3 months. From RNA extracted from PBMCs, the TCR library was made. Construction of TCR beta libraries relied on iRepertoire HTBI primers and on Arm-PCR targeting CDR3 regions. TCRdb recomputed calls from the multiplex PCR reads with MiXCR, one row per CDR3 protein. The data hold 250,000 or so distinct CDR3 sequences, with roughly 21% observed a single time. The material was peripheral blood mononuclear cells (PBMCs), obtained at new diagnosis, from a patient treated with antithyroid drugs. The receptors shown here come from a female donor with Graves disease.

The chain employs TRBV2 and TRBJ2-2, with 10 bases identical to TRBD2. Losses at the gene ends were 6 bases for V and 8 bases for J; bases not matched to a gene: 12. CDR3 length: 16 residues. Germline CDR1 and CDR2: SNHLY and FYNNEI. In DNA form, the CDR3 reads TGTGCCAGCAGATATCTAGCGGGGGCTGGTTTGGGGGAGCTGTTTTTT. Amino acids: CASRYLAGAGLGELFF.

This clonotype has a count of ten or more. This chain uses TRBV9 with TRBJ2-3; D unresolved. The CDR3 extends over 13 amino acids. CDR1 is SGDLS and CDR2 is YYNGEE in the germline V gene. V gave up 6 bases and J gave up 1 base, with 9 bases separating them. CDR3: CASTPGGTDTQYF. The CDR3 coding sequence is TGTGCCAGCACCCCCGGCGGCACAGATACGCAGTATTTT.

The sample holds many counts of this clonotype. The chain couples TRBV7-9 to TRBJ2-5; 10 nucleotides align to TRBD1. Germline assignment: CDR1 SEHNR and CDR2 FQNEAQ (reference sequence). J lost 5 bases, V lost 5 bases, and 5 bases had no gene match. The CDR3 has 14 residues. CDR3 nucleotides: TGTGCCAGCAGCGCGACAGGGGGCGAGGAGACCCAGTACTTC. Amino acid sequence: CASSATGGEETQYF.

CDR3 nucleotides: TGCAGTGCTAGAGCTCCGCATTCACCCCTCCACTTT. Translation gives CSARAPHSPLHF. This chain uses TRBV20-1 with TRBJ1-6, with D unclear. Per germline, CDR1 DFQATT and CDR2 SNEGSKA (reference sequence). The V end was cut by 1 base, the J end by 8 bases, with 6 bases between. The CDR3 is made up of 12 amino acids.

Regarding this clonotype: This likely stems from a read error, as it lies one base from a far larger clone. This rearrangement joins TRBV20-1 to TRBJ2-4; no reliable D call. The CDR3 has 16 amino acids. From germline, CDR1 is DFQATT and CDR2 SNEGSKA (reference sequence). V gave up 1 base and J gave up 13 bases, with 26 bases separating them. The CDR3 sequence: CSARADLGSSYNEQYF. The CDR3 DNA reads as TGCAGTGCTAGAGCCGACTTGGGATCCTCCTACAATGAGCAGTACTTC.

The CDR3 is CASSPGTSASTDTQYF. CDR3 in DNA: TGTGCCAGCAGCCCCGGGACTAGCGCGAGCACAGATACGCAGTATTTT. The chain recombines TRBV11-3 with TRBJ2-3; 10 bases are shared with TRBD2. The V gene's germline CDR1 is SGHNT and CDR2 YENEEA. The CDR3 totals 16 residues. With 5 bases clipped from V and 0 bases from J, the junction kept 5 bases outside the gene matches.

The V call is TRBV28, the J call TRBJ2-7, with 8 bases identical to TRBD2. V dropped 1 base and J dropped 0; count of bases not matched to a gene: 5. CDR1 is MDHEN, CDR2 SYDVKM, per germline. The CDR3 length is 16 residues. The CDR3 sequence: CASSLLSSGSSYEQYF. Written as DNA, the CDR3 is TGTGCCAGCAGTTTATTGTCCAGCGGGAGCTCCTACGAGCAGTACTTC.

With respect to this clonotype: Compared with germline, one end of the junction differs, possibly owing to a read error. This chain joins TRBV3-1 and TRBJ2-5; tentative D call: TRBD2 (6 bases). The CDR3 contains 14 residues. The germline V gene has CDR1 LGHDT and CDR2 YNNKEL (reference sequence). The CDR3 nucleotides read TGTGCCAACAGCCGGGGGAGGAAACAAGAGACCCAGTACTTC. This translates into CANSRGRKQETQYF.

This CDR3 reads CASSFRQGTSDEQFF. The CDR3 DNA sequence: TGTGCCAGCAGCTTCCGACAGGGGACAAGCGATGAGCAGTTCTTC. The chain carries TRBV5-4 and TRBJ2-1; 8 bases fit TRBD1. V lost 2 bases, J lost 8 bases, and 9 bases stayed unmatched. The CDR3 sequence is 15 residues long. Germline assignment: CDR1 SGHNT and CDR2 YYREEE (reference sequence).

The chain employs TRBV6-2 or TRBV6-3 and TRBJ2-7; 9 bases align to TRBD2. The V segment lost 2 bases and the J segment 5 bases; nucleotides outside the gene matches: 16. The CDR3 spans 18 residues. Germline V gives CDR1 MNHEY, CDR2 SVGEGT. CDR3 in DNA: TGTGCCAGCAGTTACCGGTTAGCGGGAGAGTTGTTTTTCGACGAGCAGTACTTC. Encoded protein: CASSYRLAGELFFDEQYF.

The sample holds a few counts of this clonotype. The chain recombines TRBV25-1 with TRBJ2-5, with 8 bases fitting TRBD2. Germline V gene lookup returns CDR1 MGHDK and CDR2 SYGVNS. The V and J ends lost 3 bases and 5 bases, in that order; junction bases with no gene match: 5. The CDR3 contains 14 residues. CDR3: CASSDYSGSETQYF. The CDR3 coding sequence is TGTGCCAGCAGTGATTACAGCGGGAGTGAGACCCAGTACTTC.

This clonotype was seen more than once but under ten times. The gene calls are TRBV7-9 and TRBJ1-2; no clear D gene. Germline V gene sequence: CDR1 SEHNR, CDR2 FQNEAQ (reference sequence). V lost 4 bases and J lost 7, with 16 bases in between. The CDR3 extends over 14 amino acids. CDR3 loop: CASSSSEGVSGYTF. The CDR3 DNA follows: TGTGCCAGCAGCTCGTCGGAGGGAGTCTCTGGCTACACCTTC.

This clonotype was seen repeatedly, ten times or more. The chain carries TRBV7-8 and TRBJ2-4; D tentatively fits TRBD1 or TRBD2 (6 bases each). V was trimmed by 5 bases and J by 3 bases, leaving 17 bases between them. This CDR3 comprises 16 residues. Per germline, CDR1 SGHVS and CDR2 FQNEAQ. CDR3 bases: TGTGCCAGCAGCCCCACGGGGGCCTTAGACAAAAACATTCAGTACTTC. This gives the protein CASSPTGALDKNIQYF.

As for this clonotype: Only one base separates this from a far larger clonotype, so it likely reflects a read error. The chain recombines TRBV14 with TRBJ1-1; D gene unclear. Germline V gives CDR1 SGHDN, CDR2 FVKESK. Trimming removed 3 bases from V and 6 bases from J, with 5 bases in between. CDR3 length: 11 residues. CDR3 bases: TGTGCCAGCAGCCAGGGGTCTGAAGCTTTCTTT. This translates into CASSQGSEAFF.